The 19 T cell receptor beta chains below come from one sample, sequenced in a study of blood T cells in healthy people across ages. Through a sample-barcoded 5' primer and a J-beta primer mix, a second PCR was run for roughly 6 to 11 cycles. TCRdb re-called the 5' RACE reads through MiXCR, storing one row per CDR3 protein. The table has more than 700,000 distinct CDR3 sequences, more than 35% seen once. Sequencing was carried out using blood. The receptors shown here come from a man older than 75 in good health.

In this sample, this clonotype turned up a few times. CDR3 nucleotides: TGTGCCAGCAGTTACCATTCCCCAAGCGGGAGTTATCCTCGGAACTACGAGCAGTACTTC. Encoded protein: CASSYHSPSGSYPRNYEQYF. The J gene is TRBJ2-7, the V gene TRBV6-5; 8 bases match TRBD2. The V segment lost 2 bases and the J segment 3 bases; nucleotides outside the gene matches: 21. The V gene's germline CDR1 is MNHEY and CDR2 SVGAGI. The CDR3 has 20 amino acids.

The rearrangement uses TRBV28 and TRBJ2-4, with a possible D match to TRBD2 (5 bases). Germline V lookup: CDR1 MDHEN, CDR2 SYDVKM. With 7 bases removed from V and 0 bases from J, the gap between germline ends came to 10 bases. The CDR3 has 14 amino acids. The CDR3 DNA sequence: TGTGCCAGCACCCTCGGACTAGCCAAAAACATTCAGTACTTC. Translating it yields CASTLGLAKNIQYF.

CDR3 region: CASSVMRELETQYF. CDR3 DNA sequence: TGTGCCAGCAGTGTTATGCGGGAGTTGGAGACCCAGTACTTC. This chain connects TRBV2 to TRBJ2-5, with 7 bases aligning to TRBD2. The CDR3 is 14 residues long. Germline loops: CDR1 SNHLY, CDR2 FYNNEI. The V segment lost 4 bases and the J segment 5 bases; nucleotides outside the gene matches: 7.

This clonotype turned up a few times. The rearrangement joins TRBV7-3 to TRBJ2-2, with D uncertain. The CDR3 loop spans 13 amino acids. The germline V gene has CDR1 SGHTA and CDR2 FQGTGA. The V end lost 5 bases, the J end lost 1 base, and 5 bases lay between the germline ends. In DNA form, the CDR3 reads TGTGCCAGCAGCACAATGAACACCGGGGAGCTGTTTTTT. Translating it yields CASSTMNTGELFF.

This clonotype was counted only a few times. The gene calls are TRBV20-1 and TRBJ2-7, with 7 positions matching TRBD2. In germline, CDR1 is DFQATT, CDR2 SNEGSKA (reference sequence). This CDR3 is 13 amino acids long. V was clipped by 2 bases and J by 4 bases; unmatched bases: 5. The CDR3 DNA follows: TGCAGTGCTAGACGGACTAGTCAGTACGAGCAGTACTTC. This encodes CSARRTSQYEQYF.

The rearrangement uses TRBV30 and TRBJ1-2; the D gene is possibly TRBD1 (5 bases). From germline, CDR1 is GTSNPN and CDR2 SVGIG (reference sequence). This CDR3 contains 14 residues. Trimming took 4 bases from V and 2 from J, leaving 14 bases between them. The CDR3 DNA sequence: TGTGCCTGGACCCACAAGCCAGGGAACTATGGCTACACCTTC. Encoded protein: CAWTHKPGNYGYTF. The whole variable domain, filled in from reference TRBV30 and TRBJ1-2, reads SQTIHQWPATLVQPVGSPLSLECTVEGTSNPNLYWYRQAAGRGLQLLFYSVGIGQISSEVPQNLSASRPQDRQFILSSKKLLLSDSGFYLCAWTHKPGNYGYTFGSGTRLTVV.

The J gene is TRBJ2-5, the V gene TRBV5-1; the D gene could be TRBD1 or TRBD2 (5 bases each). CDR1 is SGHRS and CDR2 is YFSETQ in the germline V gene. The CDR3 is 14 amino acids. V was shortened by 4 bases and J by 5 bases, with 15 bases between the two germline ends. Written as DNA, the CDR3 is TGCGCCAGCAGCCCTGGGGACGGGTTGGAGACCCAGTACTTC. Translated: CASSPGDGLETQYF.

This clonotype has a handful of counts. Just one base apart from a much larger clone, this may be a read error. The CDR3 nucleotides are TGTGCCAGCAGCTTGACTAGCGGGAGTCGCACAGATACGCAGTATTTT. It encodes CASSLTSGSRTDTQYF. The genes are TRBV7-9 and TRBJ2-3; TRBD2 agrees at 12 bases. The CDR3 has 16 amino acids. Germline V gene sequence: CDR1 SEHNR, CDR2 FQNEAQ (reference sequence). V gave up 3 bases and J gave up 1 base; unmatched junction bases: 2.

V is TRBV4-3 and J is TRBJ2-1, with D perhaps assigned TRBD1 or TRBD2 (5 bases each). This CDR3 comprises 12 residues. Trimming cost V 3 bases and J 9 bases, with 9 bases left between them. CDR1 is LGHNA, CDR2 YSLEER, per germline. CDR3 nucleotides: TGCGCCAGCAGCCATCCGGGGCGTGAGCAGTTCTTC. This sequence encodes CASSHPGREQFF.

The rearrangement links TRBV29-1 to TRBJ1-3; 8 bases match TRBD1. The germline CDR1 and CDR2 sequences are SQVTM and ANQGSEA. The CDR3 is 13 amino acids. The trim removed 6 bases at V and 2 bases at J, leaving 3 bases unmatched. The CDR3 nucleotides read TGCAGCGTGGGACAGGAAACTGGAAACACCATATATTTT. Amino acids: CSVGQETGNTIYF.

This clonotype was seen once. Sequence at one end of the junction differs from germline and may be a read error. The V call is TRBV7-9, the J call TRBJ2-3; 10 nucleotides match TRBD1. CDR3 length: 20 amino acids. Germline CDR1 is SEHNR and CDR2 is FQNEAQ (reference sequence). The CDR3, as DNA: TGTGCCAACAGCTTACGACGATTAAGGGACAGGGGTTCCGCGGGAGATACGCAGTATTTT. It codes for CANSLRRLRDRGSAGDTQYF.

This chain links TRBV5-1 with TRBJ2-3; D gene ambiguous. The ends were cut back, 1 base at V and 3 bases at J, with 9 bases in the middle. CDR3 length: 14 amino acids. Germline V gene sequence: CDR1 SGHRS, CDR2 YFSETQ. The CDR3 is CASSLPRNTDTQYF. For the CDR3, the DNA is TGCGCCAGCAGCTTGCCCCGAAATACAGATACGCAGTATTTT. Drawing the rest from reference TRBV5-1 and TRBJ2-3, the complete variable domain is KAGVTQTPRYLIKTRGQQVTLSCSPISGHRSVSWYQQTPGQGLQFLFEYFSETQRNKGNFPGRFSGRQFSNSRSEMNVSTLELGDSALYLCASSLPRNTDTQYFGPGTRLTVL.

This clonotype was observed once. A read error may account for a junction end that differs from germline. The chain couples TRBV7-2 to TRBJ2-7; TRBD2 agrees at 10 bases. The CDR3 is 15 residues long. CDR1 and CDR2 from the germline V gene are SGHTA and FQGNSA. In DNA form, the CDR3 reads TGTGCCGGCAGCTATGCTAGCGGGAGTTCCTACGAGCAGTACTTC. Its protein is CAGSYASGSSYEQYF.

The V and J genes are TRBV5-5 and TRBJ2-1; D possibly corresponds to TRBD1 (5 bases). Germline CDR1 SGHKS, CDR2 YYEKEE (reference sequence). The CDR3 length is 12 residues. Trimming left V 3 bases short and J 7 bases short, with 8 bases between. The CDR3 nucleotides are TGTGCCAGCAGCTACGACAGAAATGAGCAGTTCTTC. This translates into CASSYDRNEQFF. Supplemented by reference TRBV5-5 and TRBJ2-1, the full variable domain reads DAGVTQSPTHLIKTRGQQVTLRCSPISGHKSVSWYQQVLGQGPQFIFQYYEKEERGRGNFPDRFSARQFPNYSSELNVNALLLGDSALYLCASSYDRNEQFFGPGTRLTVL.

This clonotype has only a few counts. This chain uses TRBV5-1 with TRBJ1-6, with D perhaps TRBD1 (5 bases). Trimming cost V 4 bases and J 6 bases, with 11 bases left between them. This CDR3 spans 14 amino acids. Germline V gene data show CDR1 as SGHRS and CDR2 as YFSETQ. The CDR3 DNA sequence: TGCGCCAGCAGCCCAACGGGGCTTAATTCACCCCTCCACTTT. Residues: CASSPTGLNSPLHF.

This clonotype turned up a few times. The V call is TRBV27, the J call TRBJ2-7; D might be TRBD1 (9 bases). The CDR3 sequence is 18 residues long. The germline V and J ends were trimmed by 7 bases and 7 bases, with 32 bases remaining between them. Germline CDR1 is MNHEY and CDR2 is SMNVEV (reference sequence). DNA for the CDR3: TGTGCCAGCACCTCCGGGACAGGGATGAGCGGGAGTATTACTGAGCAGTACTTC. Amino acids: CASTSGTGMSGSITEQYF.

This clonotype has more than one count but fewer than ten. This sequence joins TRBV20-1 and TRBJ2-2; D is perhaps TRBD1 (6 bases). Trimming took 2 bases from V and 10 from J, leaving 26 bases between them. This CDR3 is built from 17 residues. Germline V gene data show CDR1 as DFQATT and CDR2 as SNEGSKA (reference sequence). Written as DNA, the CDR3 is TGCAGTGCTAGATCTTTCCGAGGGGGAGCTCGAATTGAGGAGCTGTTTTTT. Encoded protein: CSARSFRGGARIEELFF.

This clonotype was picked up a small number of times. The J gene is TRBJ2-4, the V gene TRBV21-1; the table assigns TRBD2, which was not confirmed against the DNA. Near its end, the DNA agrees better with TRBJ2-7, so the J call may be wrong. TRBV21-1 has pseudogene status. CDR3 length: 16 amino acids. The CDR3 reads CASSKFPGTRLCEQYF. The CDR3 DNA reads TGTGCCAGCAGCAAATTCCCAGGGACTCGGCTATGCGAGCAGTACTTC.

Ten or more counts support this clonotype. J is TRBJ2-5 and V is TRBV5-1, with TRBD2 identical over 10 bases. Germline loops: CDR1 SGHRS, CDR2 YFSETQ. V shed 1 base, J shed 2 bases, and the junction held 5 bases outside the gene matches. This CDR3 region has 16 residues. This CDR3 reads CASSLSGLAVQETQYF. The CDR3 DNA reads TGCGCCAGCAGCTTGTCTGGACTAGCGGTACAAGAGACCCAGTACTTC.